The rows below give T cell receptor beta chains drawn from one sample of a study of CD8 T cells and mutated HIV epitopes. MiXCR was run by TCRdb on the single-cell sequencing reads, yielding one entry per CDR3 protein. The sample has around 730 distinct CDR3 sequences; 45% to 55% are singletons. This sample comprised CD8+ T cells sorted from blood by dual tetramer staining, obtained during acute HIV infection. These receptors were taken from a man aged 25 to 40 with HIV-1 infection. Each CDR3 is given with its conserved first and last residue. A D gene is named only where the DNA matches it firmly. Not all rows give a size; the values are once, few, many and, for expanded clones, a class.

v_call	clone_size	j_call	cdr3_length	d_call	cdr3_nt	cdr3_aa
TRBV20-1	-	TRBJ2-7	15	TRBD2	TGCAGTGCTACAACTAGCGGGGCTACCATATACGAGCAGTACTTC	CSATTSGATIYEQYF
TRBV20-1	-	TRBJ2-7	17	TRBD1	TGCAGTGCTGTACAGGGGGCGTCCCTTTCGAACTCCTACGAGCAGTACTTC	CSAVQGASLSNSYEQYF
TRBV4-1	-	TRBJ2-7	15	-	TGCGCCAGCAGCCAAGTATCCGGGGGAGTCTACGAGCAGTACTTC	CASSQVSGGVYEQYF
TRBV20-1	-	TRBJ2-7	18	TRBD2	TGCAGTGCTAGCGCCCCGGGACTAGCGGGGATGAGCTCCTACGAGCAGTACTTC	CSASAPGLAGMSSYEQYF
TRBV20-1	-	TRBJ2-1	17	TRBD2	TGCAGTGCTAGGTCGAGCCAGGGAGGGCTAGCGGTTCCTGAGCAGTTCTTC	CSARSSQGGLAVPEQFF
TRBV20-1	-	TRBJ2-7	16	TRBD2	TGCAGTGGCTCCAGCCCTCCGGGAGGGATCATCTACGAGCAGTACTTC	CSGSSPPGGIIYEQYF
TRBV20-1	-	TRBJ2-7	15	-	TGCAGTGCTAGCCCTAAGGGAGCTCACACCTACGAGCAGTACTTC	CSASPKGAHTYEQYF
TRBV20-1	-	TRBJ2-7	16	-	TGCAGTGCCAGCGGGCCCCGCACGGCCGTCTCCTACGAGCAGTACTTC	CSASGPRTAVSYEQYF
TRBV28	-	TRBJ2-7	17	TRBD1	TGTGCCAGCAGTTTCGGCCCGGGACAGGGGGCGACCTACGAGCAGTACTTC	CASSFGPGQGATYEQYF
TRBV20-1	few	TRBJ2-7	12	TRBD2	TGCAGTGCCCCGGGAGGGTTCTACGAGCAGTACTTC	CSAPGGFYEQYF
TRBV20-1	few	TRBJ2-7	17	TRBD2	TGCAGTGCTAGAGTTAATCCCCTTGGCGGGGGGACCTACGAGCAGTACTTC	CSARVNPLGGGTYEQYF
TRBV20-1	-	TRBJ2-7	18	-	TGCAGTGCTAGCCCCCCTAGCGCCCACTCCTCATTCTACTACGAGCAGTACTTC	CSASPPSAHSSFYYEQYF
TRBV13	-	TRBJ2-7	16	-	TGTGCCAGCAGTGCTAGTGGGCGTGGGGTGAGCTACGAGCAGTACTTC	CASSASGRGVSYEQYF
TRBV20-1	large	TRBJ2-7	17	TRBD1	TGCAGTTTCCCGCAAGTCGCCGGGACAGGGCTCTCCTACGAGCAGTACTTC	CSFPQVAGTGLSYEQYF
TRBV15	-	TRBJ2-2	12	-	TGTGCCACCAGCCTTACTAGCGGGGAGCTGTTTTTT	CATSLTSGELFF
TRBV27	many	TRBJ2-7	12	-	TGTGCCAGCGCCCGAGGCACCGGGGAGCTGTACTTC	CASARGTGELYF
TRBV20-1	-	TRBJ2-7	16	TRBD2	TGCAGTGCTAGCGCCCCAAAGGGAGGGACTGTGTACGAGCAGTACTTC	CSASAPKGGTVYEQYF
TRBV27	hyperexpanded	TRBJ2-7	11	-	TGTGCCAGCACCGGAATTGGCGAGCAGTACTTC	CASTGIGEQYF
TRBV4-1	hyperexpanded	TRBJ2-7	15	-	TGCGCCAGCAGCCAAGTATCCGGGACCACCTACGAGCAGTACTTC	CASSQVSGTTYEQYF
TRBV20-1	-	TRBJ2-7	14	TRBD2	TGCAGTGCCGGGACTAGCGGGGTTACCTACGAGCAGTACTTC	CSAGTSGVTYEQYF
TRBV27	-	TRBJ2-7	13	TRBD2	TGTGCCAGCAGGGGAGGGATCATCTACGAGCAGTACTTC	CASRGGIIYEQYF
TRBV20-1	-	TRBJ2-7	12	-	TGCAGTGCGGCGACATGGGACTACGAGCAGTACTTC	CSAATWDYEQYF
TRBV4-1	medium-sized	TRBJ2-7	16	TRBD2	TGCGCCAGCAGCCAAGCGACTAGCGGAAGCTCCTACGAGCAGTACTTC	CASSQATSGSSYEQYF
TRBV4-1	few	TRBJ2-7	15	-	TGCGCCAGCAGCCAATCCGGGGGAGGAATCTACGAGCAGTACTTC	CASSQSGGGIYEQYF
TRBV4-2	large	TRBJ2-7	17	TRBD1	TGCGCCAGCAGCCCCCTCTCCGGGACAGGGCACTCCTACGAGCAGTACTTC	CASSPLSGTGHSYEQYF
TRBV20-1	few	TRBJ2-7	15	TRBD2	TGCAGTGCCCCCGGAAGCGGGGGAGGGTTCTACGAGCAGTACTTC	CSAPGSGGGFYEQYF
TRBV4-1	-	TRBJ2-7	16	TRBD1	TGCGCCAGCAGCCAAGTATCCGGGACAGGGATCTACGAGCAGTACTTC	CASSQVSGTGIYEQYF
TRBV20-1	-	TRBJ2-7	15	TRBD1	TGCAGCGCTACCCCCACGGGACAGGGGTCCTACGAGCAGTACTTC	CSATPTGQGSYEQYF
TRBV20-1	-	TRBJ2-7	14	-	TGCAGTGCTAGCCCTAAGGCGGCGACCTACGAGCAGTACTTC	CSASPKAATYEQYF
TRBV20-1	-	TRBJ2-7	16	TRBD1	TGCAGTGCTACCCCCACGGGACAGGACCATTCCTACGAGCAGTACTTC	CSATPTGQDHSYEQYF
TRBV4-1	large	TRBJ2-7	16	TRBD1	TGCGCCAGCAGCCAATCCCCGGGACAGCGGTTCTACGAGCAGTACTTC	CASSQSPGQRFYEQYF
TRBV20-1	-	TRBJ2-7	15	-	TGCAGTGCTAGTGGGCGTGGGGTGAGCTCCTACGAGCAGTACTTC	CSASGRGVSSYEQYF
TRBV13	hyperexpanded	TRBJ2-7	16	TRBD2	TGTGCCAGCAGCCAAGTAGCGGGAGGGATCATCTACGAGCAGTACTTC	CASSQVAGGIIYEQYF
TRBV20-1	few	TRBJ2-7	15	-	TGCAGTGCTAGACAACGAAAGGACGGGTTCTACGAGCAGTACTTC	CSARQRKDGFYEQYF
TRBV20-1	few	TRBJ2-7	20	-	TGCAGTGCTAGAGTTAATCCCCTTGGCGGGGGCCCCTCATTCTACTACGAGCAGTACTTC	CSARVNPLGGGPSFYYEQYF
TRBV20-1	large	TRBJ2-7	14	TRBD2	TGCAGTGCTCCAGCGGGGGGCCCCACCTACGAGCAGTACTTC	CSAPAGGPTYEQYF
TRBV28	-	TRBJ2-7	17	-	TGTGCCAGCAGTTTCGGCCGGGACTCCTCATTCTACTACGAGCAGTACTTC	CASSFGRDSSFYYEQYF
TRBV28	-	TRBJ2-7	16	-	TGTGCCAGCAGTGCTCCCGGCTCTGGGGTTTCCTACGAGCAGTACTTC	CASSAPGSGVSYEQYF
TRBV20-1	-	TRBJ2-7	17	TRBD2	TGCAGTTTCCCGACGGGACTAGCGGGGATGAGCTCCTACGAGCAGTACTTC	CSFPTGLAGMSSYEQYF
TRBV13	-	TRBJ2-7	16	TRBD2	TGCGCCAGCAGCTTAGTAGCGGGAGGGATCATCTACGAGCAGTACTTC	CASSLVAGGIIYEQYF